Listed here are 14 T cell receptor beta chains from one sample, sequenced in a study of blood T cell repertoires in COVID-19 (TCRdb year 2020). Libraries were made using the immunoSEQ multiplex PCR assay. TCRdb stores this immuneACCESS table with in-frame sequences only. Part of the clones is absent; in the studies checked, under half of the shortfall reflects unresolved V genes, and no reason is known for the rest. The sample table holds 30,000 to 40,000 clones, of which roughly 80% were seen once. 9% to 10% of the sample goes to the ten largest clones. Sequences were obtained from peripheral blood. These receptor sequences come from a man aged 55 to 69 in a cohort sampled during active COVID-19.

The gene calls are TRBV2 and TRBJ1-2; weak D call: TRBD1 (5 bases). Trimming took off 3 bases at V and 2 bases at J, with 7 bases between the two ends. This CDR3 contains 13 residues. CDR1 is SNHLY and CDR2 is FYNNEI in the germline V gene. Here the CDR3 DNA reads TGTGCCAGCAGTGAGGGGGGGAACTATGGCTACACCTTC. Translated, it gives CASSEGGNYGYTF.

The chain joins TRBV28 to TRBJ1-2; a weak D match, TRBD1 (5 bases). The CDR3 is 14 amino acids. Trimming shortened V by 7 bases and J by 6 bases, and 18 bases separated the two germline ends. Germline-derived CDR1 and CDR2 are MDHEN and SYDVKM. The chain's CDR3 is CASTSTRSRDGYTF. DNA of the CDR3: TGTGCCAGCACCTCGACCAGGAGCAGGGATGGCTACACCTTC.

This rearrangement joins TRBV20-1 to TRBJ2-3; 10 bases line up with TRBD2. Germline CDR1 reads DFQATT; CDR2 reads SNEGSKA (reference sequence). The CDR3 loop spans 14 amino acids. The trim removed 3 bases at V and 6 bases at J, leaving 6 bases unmatched. The CDR3 loop is CSASSGGRVDTQYF. CDR3 sequence (DNA): TGCAGTGCTAGTAGCGGGGGGCGGGTGGATACGCAGTATTTT.

This chain's CDR3 is CASSASPNLLSGNTIYF. CDR3 in DNA: TGTGCCAGCAGTGCAAGTCCTAATCTGCTCTCTGGAAACACCATATATTTT. The chain uses TRBV6-1 and TRBJ1-3, with no clear D. The V gene lost 4 bases and the J gene lost 0 bases, with 16 bases spanning the gap. The CDR3 is made up of 17 amino acids. The germline V gene has CDR1 MNHNS and CDR2 SASEGT.

The chain is built from TRBV10-2 and TRBJ2-7; 9 nucleotides align to TRBD1. Looked up from germline, CDR1 is WSHSY and CDR2 is SAAADI. J was trimmed by 2 bases and V by 4 bases; bases with no gene match: 9. The CDR3 contains 16 residues. The CDR3 region is CASSGTHRGPPYEQYF. For the CDR3, the DNA is TGCGCCAGCAGTGGGACCCACAGGGGGCCACCCTACGAGCAGTACTTC.

The genes are TRBV5-5 and TRBJ1-5, with TRBD1 identical over 10 bases. The germline V gene encodes CDR1 SGHKS and CDR2 YYEKEE (reference sequence). V lost 4 bases, J lost 10 bases, and 11 bases stayed unmatched. This CDR3 is built from 15 residues. The CDR3 region is CASSQTGGEFIPQHF. As DNA, the CDR3 is TGTGCCAGCAGCCAGACAGGGGGCGAGTTTATCCCCCAGCATTTT.

This clone is termed medium-sized. The rearrangement links TRBV7-9 to TRBJ1-2, with D unclear. V lost 2 bases to trimming and J lost 8 bases, with 9 bases between them. The germline CDR1 and CDR2 sequences are SEHNR and FQNEAQ (reference sequence). The CDR3 length is 12 residues. Written as DNA, the CDR3 is TGTGCCAGCAGCTTACTTTTTGGCGGCTACACCTTC. Protein sequence: CASSLLFGGYTF.

This clone was found once. The V call is TRBV11-1, the J call TRBJ1-6, with 8 bases fitting TRBD1. V lost 3 bases and J lost 8; bases outside the gene matches: 6. The CDR3 extends over 15 amino acids. Germline V gene sequence: CDR1 SGHAT, CDR2 FQDESV (reference sequence). CDR3 sequence: CASSFGRQGHSPLHF. The CDR3 DNA follows: TGTGCCAGCAGCTTCGGTCGACAGGGGCATTCACCCCTCCACTTT.

This chain connects TRBV4-1 to TRBJ1-1; 7 bases match TRBD1. Unmatched junction bases numbered 6, after V lost 1 base and J lost 1 base. The length of the CDR3 is 16 residues. Germline lookup yields CDR1 MGHRA and CDR2 YSYEKL. The DNA for the CDR3 is TGCGCCAGCAGCCAAGGACAGGGTTGGACGAACACTGAAGCTTTCTTT. Its translation: CASSQGQGWTNTEAFF.

Written as DNA, the CDR3 is TGTGCCAGCAGCTACCTCCACGACAGGGTCCACGAGCAGTACTTC. Translated: CASSYLHDRVHEQYF. This chain connects TRBV7-6 to TRBJ2-7; 7 bases align to TRBD1. The CDR3 has 15 amino acids. Per the germline V gene, CDR1 is SGHVS and CDR2 is FNYEAQ. With 4 bases clipped from V and 5 bases from J, the junction kept 11 bases outside the gene matches.

The table lists this clone with a few counts. The chain couples TRBV11-2 to TRBJ2-7; a weak D match, TRBD1 (8 bases). The V end was cut by 5 bases, the J end by 1 base, with 18 bases between. The CDR3 is made up of 16 amino acids. CDR1 SGHAT and CDR2 FQNNGV come from the germline V gene. The CDR3 loop reads CASSPLGQGGSYEQYF. The CDR3 coding sequence is TGTGCCAGCAGCCCCCTCGGACAGGGAGGGTCCTACGAGCAGTACTTC.

A single count supports this clone. The chain couples TRBV21-1 to TRBJ2-7; the DNA was not compared with TRBD1, the D call given in the table. TRBV21-1 is noted as a pseudogene. The CDR3 is made up of 13 amino acids. The CDR3 DNA follows: TGTGCCAGCCGAGGACAGGGCTTATACGAGCAGTACTTC. This gives the protein CASRGQGLYEQYF.

The chain uses TRBV5-1 and TRBJ1-2; 7 bases line up with TRBD1. CDR1 is SGHRS, CDR2 YFSETQ, per germline. J gave up 6 bases and V 2 bases, and 7 bases lay outside the gene matches. CDR3 length: 14 residues. The CDR3: CASSLDRARDGYTF. The CDR3 coding sequence is TGCGCCAGCAGCTTAGACAGGGCAAGAGATGGCTACACCTTC.

The chain carries TRBV7-9 and TRBJ1-2, with 11 bases fitting TRBD1. The CDR3 extends over 14 amino acids. The germline V gene encodes CDR1 SEHNR and CDR2 FQNEAQ (reference sequence). The trim removed 4 bases at V and 7 bases at J, leaving 5 bases unmatched. The CDR3, as DNA: TGTGCCAGCAGCTGGGACAGGGGGTTTGGTGGCTACACCTTC. Translating it yields CASSWDRGFGGYTF.